This TCR beta chain stems from a study of T-cell reconstitution after alpha-beta-depleted transplantation in children. The V and J ends lost 2 bases and 6 bases respectively, with 12 bases between them. CDR3 size: 14 residues. Per germline, CDR1 SGHTA and CDR2 FQGNSA. Study-wide findings and caveats: Recipient T cells and thymic progenitors that survived were the source of the high TCRbeta diversity seen at day 60 in some patients. There were reportedly several hundred expanded graft clones from which alpha-beta T cells came about two months after transplant. The authors attributed T-cell counts and diversity one year after transplant mostly to newly produced T cells.

TCRbeta library preparation incorporated unique molecular identifiers. TCRdb redid the calling of the PCR reads with MiXCR, one entry per CDR3 protein. Of fewer than 550,000 distinct CDR3 sequences in the sample, over 9.5% were seen once. In this sample, this clonotype turned up many times. Antigen: not known. The rearrangement links TRBV7-2 to TRBJ2-3, with a possible D match to TRBD2 (5 bases). The material sequenced was PBMCs, taken before TCRalphabeta/CD19-depleted stem cell transplant. The origin of this receptor is a child aged 2 to 10 with inherited bone marrow failure, due to receive a stem cell transplant. The CDR3: CASSLRGPEDTQYF. CDR3 sequence (DNA): TGTGCCAGCAGCTTACGAGGGCCGGAGGATACGCAGTATTTT.